Listed here are 18 T cell receptor beta chains from one sample, sequenced in a study of T cell responses to AZD1222 COVID-19 vaccine. TCRdb keeps only in-frame clones here, not all; method: immunoSEQ multiplex PCR. Of 150,000 to 200,000 clones in the sample, around 90% were seen once. This specimen consisted of peripheral blood, obtained 28 days after the second AZD1222 dose. The origin of the receptors is an adult who received the AZD1222 COVID-19 vaccine.

The chain links TRBV12-3 or TRBV12-4 to TRBJ2-2; D gene ambiguous. The CDR3 is 11 amino acids. V gave up 2 bases and J gave up 8 bases, with 3 bases separating them. This CDR3 is CASSLKGELFF. Written as DNA, the CDR3 is TGTGCCAGCAGTTTAAAGGGGGAGCTGTTTTTT.

The V gene is TRBV27, the J gene TRBJ1-2; 7 positions match TRBD1. Germline values: CDR1 MNHEY, CDR2 SMNVEV (reference sequence). Trimming at V came to 6 bases and at J to 4 bases, leaving 5 bases not matched to a gene. The length of the CDR3 is 13 residues. In nucleotides, the CDR3 is TGTGCCAGCAGGTACAGGGGCGGCTATGGCTACACCTTC. It is translated as CASRYRGGYGYTF.

The chain combines TRBV3-1 (or the pseudogene TRBV3-2) with TRBJ1-6; 9 nucleotides align to TRBD1. This CDR3 is built from 20 residues. Unmatched junction bases numbered 10, after V lost 0 bases and J lost 1 base. CDR1 and CDR2 (germline): LGHDT, YNNKEL (reference sequence). CDR3 coding DNA: TGTGCCAGCAGCCAAGAACCTATGAGCGACAGGGGGTCCTATAATTCACCCCTCCACTTT. Protein product: CASSQEPMSDRGSYNSPLHF.

The chain uses TRBV6-5 and TRBJ2-3; D unclear. Germline CDR1 reads MNHEY; CDR2 reads SVGAGI. The CDR3 is 10 residues long. V lost 8 bases to trimming and J lost 2 bases, with 2 bases between them. The CDR3 is CASYTDTQYF. The CDR3 DNA reads TGTGCCAGCTACACAGATACGCAGTATTTT.

The rearrangement uses TRBV9 and TRBJ2-3; D might be TRBD1 (6 bases). V lost 3 bases to trimming and J lost 1 base, with 12 bases between them. Germline V gene lookup returns CDR1 SGDLS and CDR2 YYNGEE. The CDR3 is 15 residues long. Written as DNA, the CDR3 is TGTGCCAGCAGCGCTAGGGGACAACGCACAGATACGCAGTATTTT. Translated, it gives CASSARGQRTDTQYF.

This chain links TRBV6-1 with TRBJ2-7; D may be TRBD1 or TRBD2 (5 bases each). V was clipped by 0 bases and J by 2 bases, with 11 bases between them. In germline, CDR1 is MNHNS, CDR2 SASEGT. The CDR3 length is 15 residues. The CDR3 spells CASSEARGEPYEQYF. CDR3 in DNA: TGTGCCAGCAGTGAAGCCCGGGGCGAGCCCTACGAGCAGTACTTC.

The chain has TRBV4-2 and TRBJ2-1, with TRBD2 matching over 15 bases. In germline, CDR1 is LGHNA, CDR2 YNFKEQ. The J segment lost 9 bases and the V segment lost 1 base, leaving 7 bases of the junction unmatched. This CDR3 region has 17 residues. The CDR3 reads CASSQGTSGGAGGEQFF. CDR3 coding DNA: TGTGCCAGCAGCCAAGGGACTAGCGGGGGGGCCGGCGGTGAGCAGTTCTTC.

The V and J genes are TRBV6-5 and TRBJ1-2; D unresolved. The V end lost 8 bases, the J end lost 7 bases, and 11 bases lay between the germline ends. The germline gives CDR1 MNHEY, CDR2 SVGAGI. The CDR3 loop spans 11 amino acids. CDR3 DNA sequence: TGTGCCAGCGGGAACAGCGTTGGCTACACCTTC. This encodes CASGNSVGYTF.

The chain carries TRBV10-2 and TRBJ1-2; D might be TRBD1 (5 bases). CDR1 WSHSY and CDR2 SAAADI come from the germline V gene. The CDR3 covers 14 residues. Trimming stripped 7 bases from V and 6 bases from J, with 18 bases between. The CDR3 spells CASTTTVKGNGYTF. For the CDR3, the DNA is TGCGCCAGCACCACGACAGTTAAAGGCAATGGCTACACCTTC.

V usage is TRBV6-5 and J usage is TRBJ2-3; D remains unclear. V was pared by 1 base and J by 0 bases, with 11 bases between. The CDR3 covers 16 residues. Germline loops: CDR1 MNHEY, CDR2 SVGAGI. The CDR3 nucleotides read TGTGCCAGCAGTTACTATACTTACACTAGCACAGATACGCAGTATTTT. As protein: CASSYYTYTSTDTQYF.

This clone occurred once. V and J are TRBV4-2 and TRBJ1-2; D is possibly TRBD1 (5 bases). CDR1 is LGHNA and CDR2 is YNFKEQ in the germline V gene. Trimming pared 3 bases from V and 8 bases from J, leaving 7 bases between. The CDR3 has 11 amino acids. The CDR3 DNA sequence: TGTGCCAGCAGCCACCAGGGCGGCTACACCTTC. Its protein is CASSHQGGYTF.

This chain connects TRBV6-6 to TRBJ2-7, with TRBD1 matching over 8 bases. V gave up 5 bases and J gave up 6 bases; unmatched junction bases: 9. Germline CDR1 and CDR2: MNHNY and SVGAGI (reference sequence). The CDR3 totals 14 residues. The CDR3 nucleotides read TGTGCCAGCAGTCAAGAGGACAGGGCGAGCGAGCAGTACTTC. Translation: CASSQEDRASEQYF.

This rearrangement joins TRBV4-1 to TRBJ1-2, with D unclear. This CDR3 comprises 15 residues. Germline loops: CDR1 MGHRA, CDR2 YSYEKL. V was pared by 2 bases and J by 6 bases, with 16 bases between. DNA of the CDR3: TGCGCCAGCAGCCAAATCCCCCATCCCCCGAATGGCTACACCTTC. It codes for CASSQIPHPPNGYTF.

The CDR3 loop reads CASSVLDRVIPNTEAFF. DNA of the CDR3: TGTGCCAGCAGCGTACTAGACAGGGTGATCCCGAACACTGAAGCTTTCTTT. The chain links TRBV13 to TRBJ1-1; TRBD1 matches 7 bases. The germline CDR1 and CDR2 sequences are PRHDT and FYEKMQ (reference sequence). Trimming at V came to 5 bases and at J to 1 base, leaving 13 bases not matched to a gene. The CDR3 is made up of 17 amino acids. The full variable domain, completed using reference TRBV13 and TRBJ1-1, is AAGVIQSPRHLIKEKRETATLKCYPIPRHDTVYWYQQGPGQDPQFLISFYEKMQSDKGSIPDRFSAQQFSDYHSELNMSSLELGDSALYFCASSVLDRVIPNTEAFFGQGTRLTVV.

DNA for the CDR3: TGTGCCAGCAGTGAAAGACAGGGGGTCGGTAATGAAAAACTGTTTTTT. It codes for CASSERQGVGNEKLFF. This rearrangement joins TRBV6-1 to TRBJ1-4; 9 nucleotides agree with TRBD1. Trimming at V came to 2 bases and at J to 4 bases, leaving 5 bases not matched to a gene. CDR3 length equals 16 residues. Germline V CDR1 and CDR2: MNHNS, SASEGT.

With regard to this clone: The same CDR3 arises from other DNA sequences in this sample as well. The J gene is TRBJ2-1, the V gene TRBV5-1, with no clear D. Per the germline V gene, CDR1 is SGHRS and CDR2 is YFSETQ. The CDR3 loop spans 11 amino acids. Trimming took off 2 bases at V and 4 bases at J, with 1 base between the two ends. CDR3 amino acids: CASSFYNEQFF. The CDR3 DNA follows: TGCGCCAGCAGCTTTTACAATGAGCAGTTCTTC.

V and J are TRBV18 and TRBJ1-2; 9 nucleotides agree with TRBD1. CDR1 KGHSH and CDR2 LQKENI come from the germline V gene. The length of the CDR3 is 15 residues. The V segment lost 6 bases and the J segment 3 bases; nucleotides outside the gene matches: 8. The CDR3: CASSPTGGLYYGYTF. CDR3 DNA sequence: TGTGCCAGCTCCCCTACAGGGGGCCTCTACTATGGCTACACCTTC.

The V gene is TRBV24-1, the J gene TRBJ2-3; D remains unclear. The germline CDR1 and CDR2 sequences are KGHDR and SFDVKD. Trimming took off 0 bases at V and 5 bases at J, with 8 bases between the two ends. This CDR3 contains 14 residues. The CDR3, as DNA: TGTGCCACCAGTGATTTGCGGACGGGAGATACGCAGTATTTT. It specifies CATSDLRTGDTQYF.